What follows are 32 T cell receptor beta chains derived from one specimen sequenced in a study of control samples from healthy donors and cancer patients. Profiled with immunoSEQ multiplex PCR; TCRdb holds only in-frame clones, not every one. The sample includes about 220,000 clones, 85% to 95% of them seen just once. The sample consisted of blood. The receptors were sampled from a man aged 45 to 65 in good health.

The chain employs TRBV5-1 and TRBJ2-5; D might be TRBD1 (6 bases). The CDR3 is made up of 15 amino acids. Germline V lookup: CDR1 SGHRS, CDR2 YFSETQ. V was shortened by 0 bases and J by 5 bases, with 14 bases between the two germline ends. For the CDR3, the DNA is TGCGCCAGCAGCTTGGTGTGGGGGCTCAGGGAGACCCAGTACTTC. Its translation is CASSLVWGLRETQYF.

The rearrangement uses TRBV11-1 and TRBJ2-2; 8 nucleotides align to TRBD1. CDR1 and CDR2 from the germline V gene are SGHAT and FQDESV (reference sequence). The V segment lost 4 bases and the J segment 0 bases; nucleotides outside the gene matches: 4. The CDR3 loop spans 16 amino acids. Written as DNA, the CDR3 is TGTGCCAGCAGCTCCCGGGACAGGACGAACACCGGGGAGCTGTTTTTT. Protein: CASSSRDRTNTGELFF.

The chain combines TRBV28 with TRBJ1-2; D may be TRBD1 (5 bases). V was trimmed by 8 bases and J by 7 bases, leaving 14 bases between them. Germline CDR1 is MDHEN and CDR2 is SYDVKM. The CDR3 runs 12 residues. The CDR3 coding sequence is TGTGCCAGCTCCTCCGGGACCGCTGGCTACACCTTC. Translated: CASSSGTAGYTF.

The V call is TRBV3-1 (or the pseudogene TRBV3-2), the J call TRBJ2-7, with 8 bases fitting TRBD1. The CDR3 runs to 17 residues. V shed 8 bases and J 3 bases; nucleotides not matched to a gene: 18. Germline CDR1 is LGHDT and CDR2 is YNNKEL (reference sequence). The CDR3 here is CASFPSATDRDFYEQYF. CDR3 DNA: TGTGCCAGCTTCCCATCGGCGACGGACAGGGACTTCTACGAGCAGTACTTC.

The chain has TRBV7-9 and TRBJ1-3, with D possibly matching TRBD1 (6 bases). V shed 5 bases and J shed 0 bases, with 8 bases lying between them. Germline lookup yields CDR1 SEHNR and CDR2 FQNEAQ (reference sequence). There are 14 residues in the CDR3. The CDR3 loop reads CASSDRYSGNTIYF. Here the CDR3 DNA reads TGTGCCAGCAGCGACAGGTACTCTGGAAACACCATATATTTT.

The J gene is TRBJ1-2, the V gene TRBV10-3; D not resolved. CDR1 ENHRY and CDR2 SYGVKD come from the germline V gene. V shed 7 bases and J shed 3 bases, with 15 bases lying between them. The CDR3 is 14 amino acids. The CDR3 sequence: CAITSVEGDYGYTF. CDR3 sequence (DNA): TGTGCCATCACCTCGGTGGAGGGAGACTATGGCTACACCTTC.

This chain links TRBV11-3 with TRBJ2-2; 10 bases map to TRBD2. This CDR3 has 16 amino acids. J lost 3 bases, V lost 0 bases, and 1 base had no gene match. Germline values: CDR1 SGHNT, CDR2 YENEEA. The chain's CDR3 is CASSLDSGGHTGELFF. CDR3 bases: TGTGCCAGCAGCTTAGATAGCGGGGGGCACACCGGGGAGCTGTTTTTT. Supplemented by reference TRBV11-3 and TRBJ2-2, the full variable domain reads EAGVVQSPRYKIIEKKQPVAFWCNPISGHNTLYWYLQNLGQGPELLIRYENEEAVDDSQLPKDRFSAERLKGVDSTLKIQPAELGDSAVYLCASSLDSGGHTGELFFGEGSRLTVL.

This rearrangement joins TRBV4-1 to TRBJ1-2, with D possibly matching TRBD1 (6 bases). This CDR3 is built from 16 residues. Deletions cut 0 bases from V and 4 bases from J, with 15 bases between. CDR1 and CDR2 from the germline V gene are MGHRA and YSYEKL. CDR3 amino acids: CASSQDQGQPIYGYTF. In nucleotides, the CDR3 is TGCGCCAGCAGCCAAGATCAGGGGCAACCGATCTATGGCTACACCTTC.

V and J are TRBV6-5 and TRBJ2-7, with D unresolved. The V and J ends lost 6 bases and 3 bases respectively, with 15 bases between them. The CDR3 loop spans 14 amino acids. CDR1 MNHEY and CDR2 SVGAGI come from the germline V gene. CDR3 sequence: CASSQDGRSYEQYV. In DNA, the CDR3 is TGTGCCAGCAGCCAGGACGGACGGAGCTACGAGCAGTACGTC.

The CDR3 sequence is CASRPLMRQGRTEAFF. The CDR3 DNA follows: TGTGCCAGCAGACCACTCATGAGGCAGGGGCGAACTGAAGCTTTCTTT. This chain connects TRBV28 to TRBJ1-1; D is perhaps TRBD1 (6 bases). Germline V gives CDR1 MDHEN, CDR2 SYDVKM. This CDR3 spans 16 amino acids. Trimming cost V 6 bases and J 5 bases, with 22 bases left between them.

This sequence joins TRBV29-1 and TRBJ2-5; 7 bases are shared with TRBD1. CDR1 is SQVTM and CDR2 is ANQGSEA in the germline V gene. CDR3 length equals 13 residues. V was pared by 7 bases and J by 5 bases, with 10 bases of the junction left unmatched. The CDR3 sequence: CSAQAGGTETQYF. The CDR3 bases are TGCAGCGCTCAGGCAGGGGGAACGGAGACCCAGTACTTC.

This rearrangement joins TRBV6-2 or TRBV6-3 to TRBJ1-4; TRBD1 agrees at 7 bases. Germline CDR1 MNHEY, CDR2 SVGEGT. With V trimmed by 1 base and J by 4 bases, 3 bases remained unmatched. There are 15 residues in the CDR3. CDR3: CASSYFGTDNEKLFF. The CDR3 nucleotides read TGTGCCAGCAGTTACTTCGGGACAGATAATGAAAAACTGTTTTTT.

The chain uses TRBV11-3 and TRBJ2-3; D possibly corresponds to TRBD2 (5 bases). This CDR3 is 13 amino acids long. Looked up from germline, CDR1 is SGHNT and CDR2 is YENEEA. The ends were cut back, 3 bases at V and 9 bases at J, with 13 bases in the middle. CDR3 protein: CASSLTRETTQYF. The CDR3, as DNA: TGTGCCAGCAGCTTGACCCGGGAAACAACGCAGTATTTT.

The rearrangement uses TRBV18 and TRBJ2-7; 8 bases are a match to TRBD2. The CDR3 runs to 14 residues. The germline CDR1 and CDR2 sequences are KGHSH and LQKENI. V gave up 3 bases and J gave up 3 bases; unmatched junction bases: 4. The CDR3 reads CASSPVGGVYEQYV. The CDR3 DNA follows: TGTGCCAGCTCACCGGTCGGGGGGGTCTACGAGCAGTACGTC.

This rearrangement joins TRBV2 to TRBJ1-2; D possibly corresponds to TRBD1 (5 bases). Trimming stripped 9 bases from V and 7 bases from J, with 15 bases between. Germline V CDR1 and CDR2: SNHLY, FYNNEI. This CDR3 has 12 amino acids. The CDR3 reads CASGDQGSGYTF. The DNA for the CDR3 is TGTGCCAGTGGGGACCAGGGCTCTGGCTACACCTTC.

This clone was recorded only once. The rearrangement joins TRBV10-1 to TRBJ2-2; D remains unclear. CDR1 and CDR2 (germline): WNHNN, SYGVQD (reference sequence). This CDR3 is 12 amino acids long. Trimming took off 3 bases at V and 5 bases at J, with 4 bases between the two ends. CDR3 region: CASSEATGELFF. The CDR3 DNA follows: TGCGCCAGCAGTGAAGCGACCGGGGAGCTGTTTTTT.

The CDR3 DNA reads as TGTGCCAGCAGCTTGGAAGTAGCGGGGGGCATAGATACGCAGTATTTT. Translating gives CASSLEVAGGIDTQYF. V usage is TRBV5-5 and J usage is TRBJ2-3; TRBD2 matches at 10 bases. Trimming cost V 0 bases and J 5 bases; bases outside gene matches: 6. The CDR3 spans 16 residues. Germline CDR1 and CDR2: SGHKS and YYEKEE (reference sequence).

The chain has TRBV3-1 (or the pseudogene TRBV3-2) and TRBJ2-2, with 10 bases matching TRBD2. There are 17 residues in the CDR3. CDR1 is LGHDT and CDR2 is YNNKEL in the germline V gene (reference sequence). V dropped 0 bases and J dropped 5; count of bases not matched to a gene: 6. CDR3 sequence reads: CASSQDLLAGETGELFF. Written as DNA, the CDR3 is TGTGCCAGCAGCCAAGATTTGCTAGCGGGGGAAACCGGGGAGCTGTTTTTT.

The CDR3 bases are TGCGCCAGCAGCACCCCGGGACTAGCGGATGGCACAGATACGCAGTATTTT. This translates into CASSTPGLADGTDTQYF. J is TRBJ2-3 and V is TRBV5-1; TRBD2 matches 11 bases. The CDR3 sequence is 17 residues long. Germline V gives CDR1 SGHRS, CDR2 YFSETQ. The junction had 8 bases not matched to a gene; V was cut back by 4 bases and J by 1 base.

The V gene is TRBV5-1, the J gene TRBJ1-1, with D possibly being TRBD1 (5 bases). The CDR3 has 14 residues. From germline, CDR1 is SGHRS and CDR2 YFSETQ. The ends were cut back, 1 base at V and 6 bases at J, with 13 bases in the middle. The CDR3 DNA follows: TGCGCCAGCAGCTTGTGGGGCGGAGGGGCTGAAGCTTTCTTT. Protein: CASSLWGGGAEAFF.

V and J are TRBV2 and TRBJ1-6, with a weak D call TRBD1 (6 bases). Germline CDR1 SNHLY, CDR2 FYNNEI. CDR3 length: 14 residues. Trimming left V 7 bases short and J 7 bases short, with 14 bases between. This CDR3 reads CASTTYRENSPLHF. CDR3 nucleotide sequence: TGTGCCAGCACTACGTACAGGGAAAATTCACCCCTCCACTTT.

The chain combines TRBV4-3 with TRBJ1-1; tentatively, D is TRBD1 (5 bases). The CDR3 is 13 amino acids. The germline CDR1 and CDR2 sequences are LGHNA and YSLEER. V was clipped by 1 base and J by 8 bases, with 11 bases between them. CDR3: CASSQVGGDEAFF. CDR3 nucleotide sequence: TGCGCCAGCAGCCAAGTAGGAGGGGACGAAGCTTTCTTT.

The V gene is TRBV15, the J gene TRBJ2-5; D tentatively fits TRBD1 or TRBD2 (6 bases each). Trimming removed 0 bases at V and 5 bases at J, with 13 bases between. From germline, CDR1 is LNHNV and CDR2 YYDKDF (reference sequence). The CDR3 has 15 residues. CDR3 bases: TGTGCCACCAGCAGAGAGCCGGGGGCGGGGGAGACCCAGTACTTC. This gives the protein CATSREPGAGETQYF.

V is TRBV30 and J is TRBJ1-2; D is undetermined. Per the germline V gene, CDR1 is GTSNPN and CDR2 is SVGIG (reference sequence). This CDR3 has 13 residues. V gave up 0 bases and J gave up 3 bases, with 8 bases separating them. The CDR3, as DNA: TGTGCCTGGAGTGTACGCAGCGACTATGGCTACACCTTC. Translating it yields CAWSVRSDYGYTF. Full variable domain (rest looked up from reference TRBV30 and TRBJ1-2): SQTIHQWPATLVQPVGSPLSLECTVEGTSNPNLYWYRQAAGRGLQLLFYSVGIGQISSEVPQNLSASRPQDRQFILSSKKLLLSDSGFYLCAWSVRSDYGYTFGSGTRLTVV.

The rearrangement links TRBV19 to TRBJ1-3, with a possible D match to TRBD1 (5 bases). With 8 bases removed from V and 0 bases from J, the gap between germline ends came to 11 bases. This CDR3 has 14 residues. CDR1 and CDR2 (germline): LNHDA, SQIVND (reference sequence). Here the CDR3 reads CASRPGTSGNTIYF. CDR3 coding DNA: TGTGCCAGTCGCCCCGGGACCTCTGGAAACACCATATATTTT. The whole variable domain, remainder taken from reference TRBV19 and TRBJ1-3, is DGGITQSPKYLFRKEGQNVTLSCEQNLNHDAMYWYRQDPGQGLRLIYYSQIVNDFQKGDIAEGYSVSREKKESFPLTVTSAQKNPTAFYLCASRPGTSGNTIYFGEGSWLTVV.

The chain employs TRBV19 and TRBJ2-1, with unresolved D. Germline V gene sequence: CDR1 LNHDA, CDR2 SQIVND (reference sequence). CDR3 size: 13 residues. The V and J ends lost 3 bases and 2 bases respectively, with 5 bases between them. The CDR3 loop reads CASSMAPYNEQFF. The CDR3, as DNA: TGTGCCAGTAGTATGGCCCCCTACAATGAGCAGTTCTTC. Looking up the rest from reference TRBV19 and TRBJ2-1 gives the full variable domain: DGGITQSPKYLFRKEGQNVTLSCEQNLNHDAMYWYRQDPGQGLRLIYYSQIVNDFQKGDIAEGYSVSREKKESFPLTVTSAQKNPTAFYLCASSMAPYNEQFFGPGTRLTVL.

This chain connects TRBV12-3 or TRBV12-4 to TRBJ2-7; TRBD1 might be the D (6 bases). Trimming took off 6 bases at V and 3 bases at J, with 12 bases between the two ends. This CDR3 spans 13 amino acids. The DNA for the CDR3 is TGTGCCAGCAGCCACAGGGCCAACTACGAGCAGTACTTC. Translation gives CASSHRANYEQYF.

This chain uses TRBV7-3 with TRBJ2-1; TRBD2 matches 8 bases. Trimming cost V 6 bases and J 8 bases; bases outside gene matches: 9. The germline gives CDR1 SGHTA, CDR2 FQGTGA. The CDR3 is made up of 14 amino acids. CDR3 in amino acids: CASRSSSGGDEQFF. CDR3 DNA: TGTGCCAGCAGGTCATCAAGCGGGGGCGATGAGCAGTTCTTC.

This sequence joins TRBV5-1 and TRBJ2-3, with TRBD2 matching over 8 bases. The CDR3 is made up of 16 amino acids. CDR1 and CDR2 (germline): SGHRS, YFSETQ. The junction had 5 bases not matched to a gene; V was cut back by 0 bases and J by 2 bases. CDR3 sequence (DNA): TGCGCCAGCAGCTTGGAGATAGCGGGAATCACAGATACGCAGTATTTT. This codes for CASSLEIAGITDTQYF. The full variable domain, rest sourced from reference TRBV5-1 and TRBJ2-3, is KAGVTQTPRYLIKTRGQQVTLSCSPISGHRSVSWYQQTPGQGLQFLFEYFSETQRNKGNFPGRFSGRQFSNSRSEMNVSTLELGDSALYLCASSLEIAGITDTQYFGPGTRLTVL.

The chain joins TRBV5-1 to TRBJ1-3; D is unclear. V lost 0 bases, J lost 0 bases, and 7 bases lay in between. The CDR3 runs 15 residues. Germline CDR1 and CDR2: SGHRS and YFSETQ. The CDR3 DNA follows: TGCGCCAGCAGCTTGGCTGGCATCTCTGGAAACACCATATATTTT. The encoded protein is CASSLAGISGNTIYF.

This rearrangement joins TRBV7-2 to TRBJ2-4, with D hard to call. The CDR3 covers 14 residues. The V and J ends lost 5 bases and 0 bases respectively, with 8 bases between them. Looked up from germline, CDR1 is SGHTA and CDR2 is FQGNSA. The CDR3 DNA sequence: TGTGCCAGCAGCCCCGGCTTAGCCAAAAACATTCAGTACTTC. Translating gives CASSPGLAKNIQYF.

The rearrangement joins TRBV19 to TRBJ2-2, with 7 bases matching TRBD2. This CDR3 spans 16 amino acids. V shed 7 bases and J 2 bases; nucleotides not matched to a gene: 10. Germline loops: CDR1 LNHDA, CDR2 SQIVND (reference sequence). The CDR3 region is CASTPFPGGNTGELFF. The CDR3 nucleotides read TGTGCCAGTACCCCCTTTCCGGGAGGCAACACCGGGGAGCTGTTTTTT.